The source of this T cell receptor beta chain is a study of brain T cells in children with intractable seizures. Study conclusions and caveats: Clones missing pre-surgery may reflect undersampling of that blood sample. HCMV serostatus was not known, and viral specificity came from CDR3 similarity only.

Looked up from germline, CDR1 is MNHNS and CDR2 is SASEGT. This CDR3 has 16 residues. V lost 2 bases to trimming and J lost 4 bases, with 17 bases between them. Only in-frame clones appear in the TCRdb table, and some are missing; sequencing was by immunoSEQ multiplex PCR. The sample contains tens of thousands of clones, about 93% of which appear only once. The sequenced cases were selected for having the highest brain T cell transcript signatures. Before surgery, patients took at least one anti-epileptic drug. This clone has a single count. Its antigen is undetermined. J is TRBJ2-5 and V is TRBV6-1; a weak D match, TRBD2 (6 bases). The TCR sequence derives from a girl aged 2 to 10 with Rasmussen encephalitis and intractable seizures. The material was peripheral blood, obtained at surgery. DNA for the CDR3: TGTGCCAGCAGTGAATTTTCTCCGGGGGTAGCAGAGACCCAGTACTTC. Translating gives CASSEFSPGVAETQYF.